This TCR beta chain was recorded in a study of STAT5B mutations in CD4+ large granular lymphocyte leukemia. The overall study: When available, cryopreserved cells underwent CD8+ depletion before CD4+ selection. Study outcomes and limitations: The CD4+ versus CD8+ T-LGLL clonality difference may reflect limited sample size. Top patient clones used TRBV06 genes more often: 8/27 versus 2/35 in controls.

Bead-separated CD4+, CD4+CD8+, CD57+ or CD56+ fractions, or PBMC, were used. With regard to this clone: What it recognizes is unknown.

Assay: immunoSEQ multiplex PCR; the TCRdb copy retains only in-frame clones and omits some. Among 6,200 or so clones listed, about 74% were seen once. Germline lookup yields CDR1 MGHRA and CDR2 YSYEKL. The CDR3 sequence is 15 residues long. J gave up 4 bases and V 4 bases, and 7 bases lay outside the gene matches. The chain uses TRBV4-1 and TRBJ2-7; 10 bases match TRBD2. This clonotype was sampled from a woman in her sixties or seventies with CD4+ T-cell large granular lymphocyte leukemia. The material sequenced was PBMCs. CDR3 coding DNA: TGCGCCAGCAGCCCCGGTCTAGCGGGGGCGTACGAGCAGTACTTC. This codes for CASSPGLAGAYEQYF.